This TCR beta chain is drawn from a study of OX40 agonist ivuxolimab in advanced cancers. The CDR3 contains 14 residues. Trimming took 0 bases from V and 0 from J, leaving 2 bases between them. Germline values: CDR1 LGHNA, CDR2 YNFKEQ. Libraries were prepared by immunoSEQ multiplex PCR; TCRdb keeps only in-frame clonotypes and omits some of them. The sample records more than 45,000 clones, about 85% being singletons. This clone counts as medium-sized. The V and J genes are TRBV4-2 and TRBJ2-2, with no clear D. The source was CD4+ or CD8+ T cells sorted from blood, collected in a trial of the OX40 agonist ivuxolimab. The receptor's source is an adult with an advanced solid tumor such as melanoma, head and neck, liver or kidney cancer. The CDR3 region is CASSQEPNTGELFF. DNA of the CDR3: TGTGCCAGCAGCCAAGAACCGAACACCGGGGAGCTGTTTTTT.